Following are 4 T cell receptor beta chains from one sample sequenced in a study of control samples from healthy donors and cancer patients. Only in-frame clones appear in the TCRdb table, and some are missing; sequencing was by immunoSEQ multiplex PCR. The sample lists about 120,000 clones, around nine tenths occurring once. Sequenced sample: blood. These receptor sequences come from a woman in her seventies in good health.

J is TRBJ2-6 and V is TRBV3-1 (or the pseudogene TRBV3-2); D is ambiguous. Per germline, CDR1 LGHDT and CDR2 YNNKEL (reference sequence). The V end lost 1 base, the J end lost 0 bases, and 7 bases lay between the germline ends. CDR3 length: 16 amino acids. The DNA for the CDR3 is TGTGCCAGCAGCCAAGGCCGGGTCTCTGGGGCCAACGTCCTGACTTTC. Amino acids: CASSQGRVSGANVLTF.

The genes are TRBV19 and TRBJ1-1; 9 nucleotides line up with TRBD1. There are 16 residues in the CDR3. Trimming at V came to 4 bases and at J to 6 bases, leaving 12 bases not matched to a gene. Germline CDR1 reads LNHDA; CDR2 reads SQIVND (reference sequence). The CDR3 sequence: CASSNSLIQGAAEAFF. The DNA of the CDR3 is TGTGCCAGTAGTAACTCCCTAATACAGGGGGCTGCTGAAGCTTTCTTT.

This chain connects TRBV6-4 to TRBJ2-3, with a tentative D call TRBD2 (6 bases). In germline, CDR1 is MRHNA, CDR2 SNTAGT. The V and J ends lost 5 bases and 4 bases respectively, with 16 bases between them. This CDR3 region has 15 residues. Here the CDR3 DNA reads TGTGCCAGCAGTCCCAGCGGGTTTCGAGCAGATACGCAGTATTTT. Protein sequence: CASSPSGFRADTQYF.

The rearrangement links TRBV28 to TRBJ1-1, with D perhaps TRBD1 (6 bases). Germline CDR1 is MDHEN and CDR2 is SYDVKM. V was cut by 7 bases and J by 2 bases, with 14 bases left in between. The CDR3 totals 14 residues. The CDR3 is CASKIHRDNTEAFF. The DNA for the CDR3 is TGTGCCAGCAAAATACACAGGGACAACACTGAAGCTTTCTTT. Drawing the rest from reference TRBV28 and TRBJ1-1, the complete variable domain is DVKVTQSSRYLVKRTGEKVFLECVQDMDHENMFWYRQDPGLGLRLIYFSYDVKMKEKGDIPEGYSVSREKKERFSLILESASTNQTSMYLCASKIHRDNTEAFFGQGTRLTVV.